This entry features one T cell receptor beta chain sequence. Which antigen it targets is not known. No qualities accompany the bases; no much larger clone lies one base away. The CDR3 measures 15 amino acids from cysteine to phenylalanine. Here the CDR3 DNA is all that survives: 45 bases in frame from base 1. CDR1 and CDR2, looked up from the germline V gene (reference sequence), are SEHNR and FQNEAQ. V was cut back by 6 bases and J by 3 bases, leaving a gap of 16 bases between them. Systemically healthy Caucasian individuals from Russia, about 38 in total and aged about 6 to 90 years, were included as donors. Each donor gave 8 to 10 milliliters of peripheral blood, drawn into EDTA-treated Vacutainer tubes. PBMCs were isolated by Ficoll-Paque density-gradient centrifugation, with at least 7 million obtained per sample. Total RNA, at least 6 micrograms per sample, was extracted from PBMCs with Trizol reagent. For every donor, an aliquot of PBMCs went through flow cytometry to measure the percentages of naive CD45RAhigh/CD27high T cells.

This sample was included in a study of blood T cells in healthy people across ages (dated by TCRdb to about 2015). For the study in its entirety: In model experiments, template switching captured about one uniquely barcoded TCR beta cDNA molecule for every two T cells. To track age-related changes in TCR beta repertoire diversity, the study relied on deep sequencing normalized with unique cDNA molecular identifiers. Donors of different ages were randomly distributed across sequencing lanes to avoid experimental bias. The donors were split into four age groups: young (average approximately 16 years), middle-aged (39), aged (over 55) and long-lived (approximately 80). Two additional independent replicas of 1 million unique cDNA reads from the same blood draw were analyzed for two donors (one aged 18 to 30 and one aged 80 or older).

General study outcomes and caveats: Observed TCR beta diversity correlated strongly with the percentage of naive T cells measured by flow cytometry. Since profiling was done on bulk unsorted PBMCs, naive and antigen-experienced compartments could not be conclusively compared. Because the CMV infection status of the donors was unknown, age-related changes in expanded clonotypes may potentially have been confounded. Observed TCR beta diversity per million T cells fell roughly linearly with age, and a significant reduction was already apparent by age roughly 40. Estimates of total diversity based on one million sequenced T cells were considered lower bounds and underestimates. Compared with the aged group, the long-lived group had more naive CD4+ T cells, fewer expanded clones and increased TCR diversity, suggesting age selection.

Libraries were built with 5' RACE. The sequencer listed for this sample is Illumina HiSeq 2500. A second roughly 7 to 11 cycle PCR used a sample-barcoded 5' primer and a J-beta primer mix. Each TCR beta cDNA molecule received a unique molecular identifier from a template-switch 5' adaptor carrying 12 random nucleotides. Each sample yielded at least 2.5 million CDR3-containing paired-end reads. All of the RNA was converted into first-strand cDNA using the Mint cDNA synthesis kit, with a TRBC-specific oligonucleotide serving as the primer. Following uracil-DNA glycosylase treatment, a first 18-cycle PCR with universal primers M1SS and BC2_uni_R was performed on all cDNA. Turning to the authors' computational methods: Normalization of each sample was performed by random selection of 1 million high-quality reads, each carrying a distinct molecular identifier. Instead of being binned into consensus sequences, reads that shared molecular identifiers were thrown out. MiTCR, run with a Q25 quality threshold and the strictest error-elimination algorithm, handled CDR3 identification, clonotype clustering and error correction. A nonparametric unseen species model using Euler transformation provided a lower-bound estimate of total TCR beta diversity. TCRdb took the public reads, trimmed them with fastp at Q25, ran MiXCR for clone calling and kept in-frame beta chains. Every entry covers one CDR3 protein and lists the most common genes and DNA from its rows. The V and J calls come from TCRdb's annotation, not from the publication. The sample has fewer than 700,000 distinct CDR3 sequences on record, roughly 43% of them singletons. The ten largest account for 20% to 25% of the sample.

Sample: blood. The sequence is built from TRBV7-9 and TRBJ2-3, with TRBD1 as a weak D call on 6 bases. This TCR was recovered from a man older than 75 in good health. The CDR3 reads CASRHQQGETDTQYF. The DNA sequence follows: TGTGCCAGCAGACACCAACAGGGAGAGACAGATACGCAGTATTTT.